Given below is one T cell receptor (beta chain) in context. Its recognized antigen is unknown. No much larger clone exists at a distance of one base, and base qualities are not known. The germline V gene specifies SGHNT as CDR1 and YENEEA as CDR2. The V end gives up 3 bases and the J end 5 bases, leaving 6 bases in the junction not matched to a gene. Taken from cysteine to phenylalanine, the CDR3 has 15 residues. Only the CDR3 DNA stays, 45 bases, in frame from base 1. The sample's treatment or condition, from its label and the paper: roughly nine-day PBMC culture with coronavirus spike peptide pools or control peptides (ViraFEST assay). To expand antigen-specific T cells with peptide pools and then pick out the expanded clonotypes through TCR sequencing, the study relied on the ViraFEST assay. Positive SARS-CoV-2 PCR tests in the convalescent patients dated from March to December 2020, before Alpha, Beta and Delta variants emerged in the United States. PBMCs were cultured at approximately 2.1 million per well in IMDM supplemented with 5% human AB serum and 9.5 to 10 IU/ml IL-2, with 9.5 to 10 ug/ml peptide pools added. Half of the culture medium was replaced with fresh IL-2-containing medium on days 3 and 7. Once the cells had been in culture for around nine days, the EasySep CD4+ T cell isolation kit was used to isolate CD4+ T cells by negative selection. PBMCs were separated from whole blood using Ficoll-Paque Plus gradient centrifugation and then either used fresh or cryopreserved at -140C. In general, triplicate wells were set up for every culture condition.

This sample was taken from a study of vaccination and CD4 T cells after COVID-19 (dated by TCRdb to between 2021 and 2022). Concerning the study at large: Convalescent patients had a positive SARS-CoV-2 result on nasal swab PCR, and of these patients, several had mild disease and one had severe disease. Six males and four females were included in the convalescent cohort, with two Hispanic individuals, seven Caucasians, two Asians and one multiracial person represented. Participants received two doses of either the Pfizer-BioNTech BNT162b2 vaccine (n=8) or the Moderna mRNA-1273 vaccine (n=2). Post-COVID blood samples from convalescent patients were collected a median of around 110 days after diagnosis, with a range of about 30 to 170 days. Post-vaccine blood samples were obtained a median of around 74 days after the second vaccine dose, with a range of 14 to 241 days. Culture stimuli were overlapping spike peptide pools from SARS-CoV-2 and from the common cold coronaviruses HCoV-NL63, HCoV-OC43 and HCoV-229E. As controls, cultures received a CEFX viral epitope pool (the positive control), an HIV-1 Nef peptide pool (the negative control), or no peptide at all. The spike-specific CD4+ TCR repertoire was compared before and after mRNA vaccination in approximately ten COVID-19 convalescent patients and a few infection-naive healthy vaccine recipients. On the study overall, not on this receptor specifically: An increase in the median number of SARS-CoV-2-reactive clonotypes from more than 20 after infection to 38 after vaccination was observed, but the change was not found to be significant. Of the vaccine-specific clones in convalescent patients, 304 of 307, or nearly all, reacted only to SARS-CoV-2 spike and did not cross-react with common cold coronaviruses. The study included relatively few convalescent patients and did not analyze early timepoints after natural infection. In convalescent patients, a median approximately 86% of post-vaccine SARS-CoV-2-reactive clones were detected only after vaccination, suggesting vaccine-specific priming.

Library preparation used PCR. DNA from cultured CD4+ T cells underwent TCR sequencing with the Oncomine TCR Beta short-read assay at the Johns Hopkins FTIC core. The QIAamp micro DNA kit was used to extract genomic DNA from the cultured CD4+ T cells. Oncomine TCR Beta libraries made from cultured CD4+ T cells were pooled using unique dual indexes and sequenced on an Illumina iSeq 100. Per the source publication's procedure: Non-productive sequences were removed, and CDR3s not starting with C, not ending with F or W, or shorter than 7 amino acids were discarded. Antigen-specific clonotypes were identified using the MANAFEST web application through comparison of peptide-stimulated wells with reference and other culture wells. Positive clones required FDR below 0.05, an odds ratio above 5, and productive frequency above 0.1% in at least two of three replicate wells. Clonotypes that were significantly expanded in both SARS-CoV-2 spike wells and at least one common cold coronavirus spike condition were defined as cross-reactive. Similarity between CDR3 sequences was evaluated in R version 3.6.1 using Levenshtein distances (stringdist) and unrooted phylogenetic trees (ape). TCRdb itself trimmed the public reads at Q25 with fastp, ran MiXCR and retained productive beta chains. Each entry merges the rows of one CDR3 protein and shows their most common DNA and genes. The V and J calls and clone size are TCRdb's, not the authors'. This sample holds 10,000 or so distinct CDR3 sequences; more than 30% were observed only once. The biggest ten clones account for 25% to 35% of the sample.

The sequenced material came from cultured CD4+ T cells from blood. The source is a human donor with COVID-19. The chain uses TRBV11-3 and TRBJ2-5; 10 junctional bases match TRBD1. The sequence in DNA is TGTGCCAGCAGCTTGAGACAGGGGGCTTTGGAGACCCAGTACTTC. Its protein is CASSLRQGALETQYF.